The source of this T cell receptor (beta chain) is a study of blood T cell repertoires in COVID-19. Sequencing used immunoSEQ multiplex PCR; TCRdb keeps in-frame clones, though not all of them. In the table there are under 250,000 clones, about four fifths of which are singletons. Germline V lookup: CDR1 SGHTA, CDR2 FQGNSA. Germline trimming cut 6 bases from V and 3 bases from J; bases unmatched to any gene: 8. CDR3 length: 15 amino acids. This receptor was taken from a woman between 45 and 65 years old with active or convalescent COVID-19. V usage is TRBV7-2 and J usage is TRBJ1-3, with 7 nucleotides matching TRBD1. Input material: peripheral blood. CDR3 DNA: TGTGCCAGCAGTTTGCAGGGGGTGGGTGGAAACACCATATATTTT. Its protein product is CASSLQGVGGNTIYF.